These 8 T cell receptor beta chains were sequenced from one sample in a study of breast tumors, draining lymph nodes, adjacent tissues. MiXCR, applied by TCRdb to the multiplex PCR reads, yields one record per CDR3 protein. This sample has some 120,000 distinct CDR3 sequences, with just under 20% found just once. The lymph nodes were axillary draining lymph nodes from breast cancer patients. Sequenced input: axillary lymph node tissue. The receptor source for this set is a female donor with breast cancer. Some clones in this sample may be carry-over from other donors' samples.

This clonotype was detected many times. The chain is built from TRBV7-2 and TRBJ2-3; D gene unclear. Germline V lookup: CDR1 SGHTA, CDR2 FQGNSA. This CDR3 spans 12 amino acids. V lost 3 bases, J lost 6 bases, and 7 bases lay in between. The DNA for the CDR3 is TGTGCCAGCAGCTTCCCCTGGGATACGCAGTATTTT. Translation gives CASSFPWDTQYF.

This clonotype was found many times. The rearrangement links TRBV19 to TRBJ2-7; TRBD2 matches 10 bases. The CDR3 spans 16 residues. V was clipped by 1 base and J by 3 bases; unmatched bases: 6. Germline CDR1 is LNHDA and CDR2 is SQIVND (reference sequence). This chain's CDR3 is CASSIGTSGWGYEQYF. The CDR3 DNA follows: TGTGCCAGTAGTATAGGGACTAGCGGTTGGGGCTACGAGCAGTACTTC.

This clonotype was counted many times. The chain uses TRBV10-3 and TRBJ1-3; possibly TRBD1 for D (5 bases). There are 11 residues in the CDR3. Germline lookup yields CDR1 ENHRY and CDR2 SYGVKD. Trimming took off 10 bases at V and 3 bases at J, with 7 bases between the two ends. In nucleotides, the CDR3 is TGTGCCAGCCAGGGTGGAAACACCATATATTTT. Residues: CASQGGNTIYF.

This clonotype was seen ten or more times. This chain uses TRBV29-1 with TRBJ2-5; possible D gene TRBD2, 5 bases. Trimming cost V 0 bases and J 5 bases, with 13 bases left between them. CDR3 length equals 14 residues. Germline-derived CDR1 and CDR2 are SQVTM and ANQGSEA. The CDR3 loop is CSVEDRRGPETQYF. The CDR3 DNA reads TGCAGCGTTGAAGATCGCAGAGGGCCCGAGACCCAGTACTTC.

The J gene is TRBJ1-4, the V gene TRBV14; TRBD1 matches 9 bases. The CDR3 extends over 14 amino acids. J lost 6 bases, V lost 8 bases, and 7 bases had no gene match. Per the germline V gene, CDR1 is SGHDN and CDR2 is FVKESK. CDR3 sequence (DNA): TGTGCCAGCTCAAGGGACAGGGTGGATGAAAAACTGTTTTTT. Translating gives CASSRDRVDEKLFF.

A remark on this clonotype: This may be a read error: a much more frequent sequence differs by one nucleotide. V usage is TRBV30 and J usage is TRBJ1-4; D unclear. The CDR3 contains 11 residues. The V gene's germline CDR1 is GTSNPN and CDR2 SVGIG (reference sequence). In DNA form, the CDR3 reads TGTGCCCGGAGTGTGGTGGAAAAACTGTTTTTT. Translating it yields CARSVVEKLFF.

This clonotype was found many times. This chain links TRBV7-6 with TRBJ1-2, with 7 bases aligning to TRBD1. Germline trimming cut 1 base from V and 5 bases from J; bases unmatched to any gene: 4. The germline V gene has CDR1 SGHVS and CDR2 FNYEAQ. CDR3 length: 14 amino acids. The DNA of the CDR3 is TGTGCCAGCAGCTTAGAACAGGGGACGTATGGCTACACCTTC. This sequence encodes CASSLEQGTYGYTF.

This clonotype was detected ten times or more. The chain has TRBV3-1 and TRBJ2-7; maybe TRBD1 (6 bases). V lost 6 bases, J lost 3 bases, and 9 bases lay in between. Looked up from germline, CDR1 is LGHDT and CDR2 is YNNKEL (reference sequence). This CDR3 contains 12 residues. CDR3 loop: CASSPQGYEQYF. The DNA of the CDR3 is TGTGCCAGCAGTCCACAGGGCTACGAGCAGTACTTC.